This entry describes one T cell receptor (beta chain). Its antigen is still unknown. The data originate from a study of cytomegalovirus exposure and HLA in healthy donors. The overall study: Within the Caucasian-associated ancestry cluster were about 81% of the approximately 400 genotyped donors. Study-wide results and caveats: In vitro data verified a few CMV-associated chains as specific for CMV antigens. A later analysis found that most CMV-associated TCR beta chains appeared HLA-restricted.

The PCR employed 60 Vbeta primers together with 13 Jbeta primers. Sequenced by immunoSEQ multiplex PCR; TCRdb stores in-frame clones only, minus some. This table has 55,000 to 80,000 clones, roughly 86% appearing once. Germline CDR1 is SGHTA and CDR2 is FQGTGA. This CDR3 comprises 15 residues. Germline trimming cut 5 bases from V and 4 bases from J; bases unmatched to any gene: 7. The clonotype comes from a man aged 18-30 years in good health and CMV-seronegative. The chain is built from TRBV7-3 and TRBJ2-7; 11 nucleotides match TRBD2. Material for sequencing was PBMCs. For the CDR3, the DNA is TGTGCCAGCAGCATTACTAGCGGGGGACCTTACGAGCAGTACTTC. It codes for CASSITSGGPYEQYF.